The rows below give T cell receptor beta chains drawn from one sample of a study of blood T cell repertoires in COVID-19. The data were produced by immunoSEQ multiplex PCR, yet TCRdb's version contains in-frame clones alone and is incomplete. Of a few hundred thousand clones detected, 80% to 85% appear once; the ten largest clones hold about 4.8%. The source material was PBMCs or T cells enriched from blood (not recorded which). The source is a woman aged 50 to 60 who had recovered from COVID-19. CDR3s include the opening cysteine and the closing phenylalanine or tryptophan. Each record gives: J gene, D gene, V gene, clone size, CDR3 protein, CDR3 DNA. The D gene is left open where the match is weak. A clone size is listed for some rows: how often the clone was seen (once, few, many), or a class if it is expanded.

>TRBJ1-5|TRBD1|TRBV4-2|NA
CASSPAGEGQFNQPQHF
TGTGCCAGCAGCCCAGCAGGAGAGGGACAGTTCAATCAGCCCCAGCATTTT
>TRBJ2-7|NA|TRBV30|NA
CAWSVPGLRSYEQYF
TGTGCCTGGAGTGTACCGGGACTTAGGTCCTACGAGCAGTACTTC
>TRBJ1-5|NA|TRBV18|NA
CASSQDARGPTQPQHF
TGTGCCAGCTCACAGGACGCAAGGGGCCCTACTCAGCCCCAGCATTTT
>TRBJ1-5|TRBD1|TRBV6-4|NA
CASSDGTGKENGNQPQHF
TGTGCCAGCAGTGACGGGACAGGGAAAGAGAATGGCAATCAGCCCCAGCATTTT
>TRBJ2-7|NA|TRBV4-1|NA
CASSQTTGIYEQYF
TGCGCCAGCAGCCAAACTACAGGAATCTACGAGCAGTACTTC
>TRBJ1-2|TRBD1|TRBV4-1|few
CASSQGDRGGYTF
TGCGCCAGCAGCCAAGGGGACAGGGGAGGCTACACCTTC
>TRBJ1-1|TRBD1|TRBV5-1|NA
CASSGLGTGSPTEAFF
TGCGCCAGCAGCGGACTCGGGACAGGGAGTCCCACTGAAGCTTTCTTT
>TRBJ1-2|NA|TRBV6-1|NA
CASSERLYGYTF
TGTGCCAGCAGTGAGCGTCTCTATGGCTACACCTTC
>TRBJ1-2|NA|TRBV27|NA
CASSPTGFYGYTF
TGTGCCAGCAGTCCGACAGGTTTCTATGGCTACACCTTC
>TRBJ1-2|NA|TRBV19|NA
CASSPGTSSNYGYTF
TGTGCCAGTAGTCCCGGGACATCCTCAAACTATGGCTACACCTTC
>TRBJ1-1|NA|TRBV7-9|NA
CASSRHATTGVSEAFF
TGTGCCAGCAGCCGACACGCGACAACGGGAGTGTCTGAAGCTTTCTTT
>TRBJ2-1|NA|TRBV18|NA
CASSPRMDEQFF
TGTGCCAGCTCACCGAGGATGGATGAGCAGTTCTTC
>TRBJ1-2|TRBD1|TRBV3-1/TRBV3-2|NA
CASSQWDRGGYGYTF
TGTGCCAGCAGCCAATGGGACAGGGGAGGCTATGGCTACACCTTC
>TRBJ2-2|NA|TRBV29-1|NA
CSVGVGAGLGTGELFF
TGCAGCGTTGGAGTTGGAGCGGGCTTGGGAACCGGGGAGCTGTTTTTT
>TRBJ1-1|TRBD1|TRBV6-5|NA
CASSVDRGATEAFF
TGTGCCAGCAGCGTAGACAGGGGAGCCACTGAAGCTTTCTTT
>TRBJ1-1|NA|TRBV2|few
CASSGRQVGAGAFF
TGTGCCAGCAGTGGAAGGCAGGTTGGGGCTGGAGCTTTCTTT
>TRBJ2-7|NA|TRBV15|NA
CATSRGSAYSYEQYF
TGTGCCACCAGCAGAGGTAGCGCCTACTCCTACGAGCAGTACTTC
>TRBJ1-2|TRBD1|TRBV25-1|NA
CASSESVGQLYYGYTF
TGTGCCAGCAGTGAATCGGTGGGACAGCTTTACTATGGCTACACCTTC
>TRBJ2-7|NA|TRBV7-2|NA
CASSLEQYETGEQYF
TGTGCCAGCAGCTTAGAGCAGTATGAGACTGGGGAGCAGTACTTC
>TRBJ1-1|NA|TRBV19|once
CASSWPGGPKNTEAFF
TGTGCCAGTAGTTGGCCCGGGGGACCTAAAAACACTGAAGCTTTCTTT
>TRBJ1-6|NA|TRBV11-2|NA
CASSLNRNSPLHF
TGTGCCAGCAGCTTAAATCGGAATTCACCCCTCCACTTT
>TRBJ1-2|NA|TRBV12-3/TRBV12-4|NA
CASSFRAGDGYTF
TGTGCCAGCAGTTTCCGGGCAGGGGATGGCTACACCTTC
>TRBJ1-1|TRBD1|TRBV7-2|few
CASSLEAGGYTEAFF
TGTGCCAGCAGCTTAGAGGCAGGGGGGTACACTGAAGCTTTCTTT
>TRBJ1-6|TRBD1|TRBV6-1|NA
CASSDDRGSYNSPLHF
TGTGCCAGCAGTGACGACAGGGGGAGTTATAATTCACCCCTCCACTTT
>TRBJ2-7|NA|TRBV7-9|NA
CASSLEAGTNEQYF
TGTGCCAGCAGCTTAGAGGCGGGGACCAACGAGCAGTACTTC
>TRBJ1-1|NA|TRBV27|few
CASKEAVNTEAFF
TGTGCCAGCAAGGAGGCGGTGAACACTGAAGCTTTCTTT
>TRBJ1-1|TRBD1|TRBV28|NA
CASGVPGTAMNTEAFF
TGTGCCAGCGGCGTACCAGGGACAGCGATGAACACTGAAGCTTTCTTT
>TRBJ1-2|NA|TRBV4-1|NA
CASSPPGYGYTF
TGCGCCAGCAGCCCCCCAGGCTATGGCTACACCTTC
>TRBJ1-5|NA|TRBV5-3|few
CARSLGRGNQPQHF
TGTGCCAGAAGCTTGGGACGGGGGAATCAGCCCCAGCATTTT